This T cell receptor beta chain was documented in a study of beta chain features in type 1 diabetes. General study findings and limits: TCRB CDR3s from Type 1 diabetes patients were moderately but significantly shorter in all four CD4+ subsets. In these data, an HLA type influence on TCRB rearrangement remained unresolved.

This clone was detected only a few times. The antigen remains undetermined. Expressed TCRB transcripts got sequenced, as all isolated RNA was reverse transcribed. Some 3.3 million reads per sample on average were obtained from naive, central memory and regulatory T cell samples. TCRdb keeps only in-frame clones here, not all; method: immunoSEQ multiplex PCR. The repertoire holds over 150,000 clones, with about 8.1% as singletons. One heparinised draw, averaging around 120 mL, was taken per donor. V gave up 4 bases and J gave up 4 bases, with 12 bases separating them. Germline V gene sequence: CDR1 SGHDT, CDR2 YYEEEE. CDR3 length: 14 amino acids.

The TCR sequence derives from a man between 18 and 35 years old in good health. The V and J genes are TRBV5-6 and TRBJ1-3, with D unresolved. Sequencing input: central memory CD4+ T cells from blood. The CDR3 DNA reads as TGTGCCAGCAGCACGGAGGTACTGGGAAACACCATATATTTT. Its protein product is CASSTEVLGNTIYF.